This T cell receptor beta chain was obtained from a study of T cells in women clearing cervical HPV infection. The table came from immunoSEQ multiplex PCR; TCRdb's copy has only in-frame clones and leaves some out. Its table lists some 40,000 clones. Details on this clone: The read gets to within 3 residues of the CDR3 end, and the germline J gene fills in the rest.

CDR1 is SGHTA, CDR2 FQGTGA, per germline. The CDR3 loop spans 13 amino acids. The J segment lost 5 bases and the V segment lost 5 bases, leaving 5 bases of the junction unmatched. The receptor comes from a woman aged 18 to 75 with a cervical HPV16 infection that either progressed to CIN3+ or cleared (not recorded which). The sample taken for sequencing was blood buffy coat. The chain employs TRBV7-3 and TRBJ1-1; 7 bases line up with TRBD1. The CDR3 sequence is CASSQAGGTEAFF. CDR3 bases read: TGTGCCAGCAGCCAGGCAGGGGGGACTGAA.